One and the same sample provided the 25 T cell receptor beta chains below, sequenced in a study of blood T cell repertoires in COVID-19 (dated by TCRdb to 2018 to 2020). The library was obtained by the immunoSEQ multiplex PCR assay. TCRdb obtained this table from immuneACCESS and retained in-frame rearrangements with V and J assigned. These tables miss some clones; where compared with another copy, unresolved V genes account for less than half of the shortfall, and the remainder is unexplained. Here the sample has hundreds of thousands of clones; roughly 85% occur a single time. Together, the top ten hold more than 1.4% of the sample. The sample comprised peripheral blood. The source is a woman aged 25 to 39 with active or convalescent COVID-19.

The CDR3 DNA sequence: TGCGCCAGCAGCTTGGCAGGGGGCGTCACCGGGGAGCTGTTTTTT. Translating gives CASSLAGGVTGELFF. The chain is built from TRBV5-1 and TRBJ2-2; TRBD1 agrees at 8 bases. Germline-derived CDR1 and CDR2 are SGHRS and YFSETQ. J gave up 4 bases and V 0 bases, and 2 bases lay outside the gene matches. This CDR3 is built from 15 residues.

The J gene is TRBJ2-7, the V gene TRBV21-1; whether TRBD1, the table's D call, matches the DNA was not checked. TRBV21-1 is designated a pseudogene. This CDR3 contains 15 residues. This chain's CDR3 is CASSVRTAISYEQYF. DNA for the CDR3: TGTGCCAGCAGCGTTCGGACAGCGATCTCCTACGAGCAGTACTTC.

This clone was observed once. V is TRBV6-2 or TRBV6-3 and J is TRBJ2-5, with D perhaps matching TRBD2 (5 bases). The CDR3 covers 14 residues. Germline CDR1 is MNHEY and CDR2 is SVGEGT. V lost 6 bases and J 2 bases, leaving 13 bases between the germline ends. The CDR3 loop reads CASSQVRGQETQYF. CDR3 coding DNA: TGTGCCAGCAGCCAGGTTCGGGGACAAGAGACCCAGTACTTC.

The rearrangement uses TRBV10-3 and TRBJ2-1; TRBD2 aligns across 8 bases. There are 20 residues in the CDR3. Germline V gene lookup returns CDR1 ENHRY and CDR2 SYGVKD. J lost 0 bases, V lost 4 bases, and 17 bases had no gene match. CDR3 coding DNA: TGTGCCATCAGTGTAACCCCGTCACTAGCGGCAAAAAGCTCCTACAATGAGCAGTTCTTC. Translating gives CAISVTPSLAAKSSYNEQFF.

The V and J genes are TRBV5-8 and TRBJ2-7, with TRBD1 identical over 7 bases. In germline, CDR1 is SGHTS, CDR2 YDEGEE. The CDR3 spans 13 residues. V was clipped by 7 bases and J by 4 bases; unmatched bases: 8. Here the CDR3 reads CASGDRRNYEQYF. In nucleotides, the CDR3 is TGTGCCAGCGGGGACAGACGGAATTACGAGCAGTACTTC.

V usage is TRBV13 and J usage is TRBJ2-5; the D gene is possibly TRBD2 (5 bases). Per germline, CDR1 PRHDT and CDR2 FYEKMQ (reference sequence). This CDR3 contains 14 residues. V shed 3 bases and J shed 3 bases, with 11 bases lying between them. CDR3 in amino acids: CASSFFEEEETQYF. The CDR3 nucleotides are TGTGCCAGCAGCTTTTTTGAGGAGGAAGAGACCCAGTACTTC.

CDR3 residues: CASSQTRGGGEQFF. CDR3 coding DNA: TGTGCCAGCAGCCAAACGCGTGGTGGCGGTGAGCAGTTCTTC. The chain employs TRBV3-1 (or the pseudogene TRBV3-2) and TRBJ2-1, with D unresolved. Germline CDR1 reads LGHDT; CDR2 reads YNNKEL (reference sequence). Trimming took off 2 bases at V and 9 bases at J, with 14 bases between the two ends. The CDR3 runs 14 residues.

The J gene is TRBJ2-1, the V gene TRBV2, with TRBD2 matching 12 bases. From germline, CDR1 is SNHLY and CDR2 FYNNEI. With 7 bases clipped from V and 0 bases from J, the junction kept 10 bases outside the gene matches. CDR3 length: 18 amino acids. The CDR3 protein is CASTRRASGRASYNEQFF. CDR3 DNA: TGTGCCAGCACGCGACGTGCTAGCGGGAGGGCCTCCTACAATGAGCAGTTCTTC.

The chain joins TRBV4-1 to TRBJ2-5; D possibly corresponds to TRBD2 (5 bases). With 3 bases removed from V and 3 bases from J, the gap between germline ends came to 14 bases. CDR3 length equals 15 residues. The germline CDR1 and CDR2 sequences are MGHRA and YSYEKL. The CDR3 loop reads CASSQESGAEETQYF. The CDR3 DNA reads as TGCGCCAGCAGCCAGGAGAGTGGAGCGGAAGAGACCCAGTACTTC.

This chain uses TRBV18 with TRBJ1-1, with unresolved D. The germline gives CDR1 KGHSH, CDR2 LQKENI. This CDR3 spans 13 amino acids. V lost 0 bases and J lost 6, with 8 bases in between. The CDR3 DNA reads as TGTGCCAGCTCACCACCGTCGAGCCCTGAAGCTTTCTTT. Translation: CASSPPSSPEAFF.

The V call is TRBV3-1 (or the pseudogene TRBV3-2), the J call TRBJ1-1, with D perhaps matching TRBD1 (5 bases). The germline V gene has CDR1 LGHDT and CDR2 YNNKEL (reference sequence). There are 14 residues in the CDR3. V was trimmed by 4 bases and J by 0 bases, leaving 9 bases between them. DNA for the CDR3: TGTGCCAGCAGCCGTGACAGTATGAACACTGAAGCTTTCTTT. Protein sequence: CASSRDSMNTEAFF.

This chain connects TRBV19 to TRBJ1-3; D might be TRBD1 (5 bases). The CDR3 runs to 14 residues. Trimming stripped 5 bases from V and 0 bases from J, with 8 bases between. Germline-derived CDR1 and CDR2 are LNHDA and SQIVND (reference sequence). Written as DNA, the CDR3 is TGTGCCAGTAGTCCGGGGGGCTCTGGAAACACCATATATTTT. It yields the protein CASSPGGSGNTIYF. Combining the CDR3 with reference TRBV19 and TRBJ1-3 gives the whole variable domain DGGITQSPKYLFRKEGQNVTLSCEQNLNHDAMYWYRQDPGQGLRLIYYSQIVNDFQKGDIAEGYSVSREKKESFPLTVTSAQKNPTAFYLCASSPGGSGNTIYFGEGSWLTVV.

The rearrangement joins TRBV4-2 to TRBJ1-1, with D possibly being TRBD1 (6 bases). The germline V gene encodes CDR1 LGHNA and CDR2 YNFKEQ. This CDR3 spans 13 amino acids. Trimming left V 3 bases short and J 2 bases short, with 7 bases between. The CDR3 loop is CASSHGTNTEAFF. The CDR3 DNA sequence: TGTGCCAGCAGCCATGGGACAAACACTGAAGCTTTCTTT.

CDR3 residues: CASSSPFGTGVTYGYTF. The CDR3 bases are TGTGCCAGCAGCTCCCCATTCGGGACAGGGGTCACCTATGGCTACACCTTC. This sequence joins TRBV7-9 and TRBJ1-2; TRBD1 matches 10 bases. Germline V gene lookup returns CDR1 SEHNR and CDR2 FQNEAQ (reference sequence). Trimming removed 4 bases from V and 4 bases from J; junction bases left unmatched: 12. CDR3 length equals 17 residues.

The rearrangement links TRBV27 to TRBJ1-1; D possibly corresponds to TRBD1 (6 bases). Germline CDR1 is MNHEY and CDR2 is SMNVEV (reference sequence). CDR3 length: 14 amino acids. The V gene lost 6 bases and the J gene lost 1 base, with 12 bases spanning the gap. The CDR3 is CASSDQGRNTEAFF. CDR3 sequence (DNA): TGTGCCAGCAGCGATCAGGGGCGGAACACTGAAGCTTTCTTT.

The V gene is TRBV7-9, the J gene TRBJ1-5, with 10 positions matching TRBD1. Germline V gene data show CDR1 as SEHNR and CDR2 as FQNEAQ (reference sequence). V was clipped by 5 bases and J by 5 bases; unmatched bases: 6. The CDR3 is made up of 15 amino acids. The DNA for the CDR3 is TGTGCCAGCAGCACTGGACAGGGGGAGTATCAGCCCCAGCATTTT. Translation gives CASSTGQGEYQPQHF.

This sequence joins TRBV20-1 and TRBJ2-7; D unresolved. The CDR3 covers 13 residues. V lost 3 bases and J lost 0, with 9 bases in between. Per germline, CDR1 DFQATT and CDR2 SNEGSKA (reference sequence). CDR3: CSASSHYSYEQYF. The CDR3 coding sequence is TGCAGTGCTAGTTCTCACTACTCCTACGAGCAGTACTTC.

This clone was picked up a small number of times. The V gene is TRBV19, the J gene TRBJ1-5, with TRBD1 matching over 10 bases. The germline CDR1 and CDR2 sequences are LNHDA and SQIVND (reference sequence). The CDR3 has 15 amino acids. The V and J ends lost 5 bases and 5 bases, in that order; junction bases with no gene match: 6. The CDR3 loop reads CASSFGTGEDQPQHF. CDR3 DNA: TGTGCCAGTAGTTTCGGGACAGGGGAGGATCAGCCCCAGCATTTT.

Here the CDR3 DNA reads TGTGCCAGTAGTGGGAGACAGGGGCTCAACACTGAAGCTTTCTTT. Protein sequence: CASSGRQGLNTEAFF. The rearrangement uses TRBV19 and TRBJ1-1, with 8 positions matching TRBD1. In germline, CDR1 is LNHDA, CDR2 SQIVND (reference sequence). V was pared by 5 bases and J by 2 bases, with 7 bases of the junction left unmatched. CDR3 length: 15 amino acids.

The CDR3 region is CAISEGQQNTEAFF. CDR3 nucleotide sequence: TGTGCCATCAGTGAGGGACAGCAGAACACTGAAGCTTTCTTT. The rearrangement links TRBV10-3 to TRBJ1-1, with TRBD1 as a possible D gene (6 bases). The CDR3 spans 14 residues. Germline V gene sequence: CDR1 ENHRY, CDR2 SYGVKD. With 2 bases removed from V and 1 base from J, the gap between germline ends came to 8 bases.

The rearrangement links TRBV19 to TRBJ2-3, with TRBD2 matching 14 bases. The CDR3 is 19 amino acids. J gave up 2 bases and V 5 bases, and 12 bases lay outside the gene matches. From germline, CDR1 is LNHDA and CDR2 SQIVND (reference sequence). The CDR3 here is CASSGLAGGLTAYTDTQYF. For the CDR3, the DNA is TGTGCCAGTAGTGGACTAGCGGGAGGCCTCACCGCGTACACAGATACGCAGTATTTT.

This rearrangement joins TRBV28 to TRBJ1-3; 7 positions agree with TRBD1. V shed 4 bases, J shed 0 bases, and the junction held 12 bases outside the gene matches. Germline V gene sequence: CDR1 MDHEN, CDR2 SYDVKM. The CDR3 is made up of 18 amino acids. In DNA, the CDR3 is TGTGCCAGCAGTTCCCCCGCGGACAGGCAAAGCTCTGGAAACACCATATATTTT. Encoded protein: CASSSPADRQSSGNTIYF. Using reference TRBV28 and TRBJ1-3 for the parts outside the CDR3, the full variable domain is DVKVTQSSRYLVKRTGEKVFLECVQDMDHENMFWYRQDPGLGLRLIYFSYDVKMKEKGDIPEGYSVSREKKERFSLILESASTNQTSMYLCASSSPADRQSSGNTIYFGEGSWLTVV.

The gene calls are TRBV7-9 and TRBJ2-7, with TRBD2 as a possible D gene (6 bases). The CDR3 covers 17 residues. The germline V and J ends were trimmed by 1 base and 4 bases, with 20 bases remaining between them. From germline, CDR1 is SEHNR and CDR2 FQNEAQ (reference sequence). The CDR3 region has the DNA TGTGCCAGCAGCTTAGTTTCAGGGACTCCCACCCTATACGAGCAGTACTTC. Translation gives CASSLVSGTPTLYEQYF.

CDR3 sequence reads: CASSPAHLQGNYGYTF. The CDR3 DNA follows: TGTGCCAGCAGCCCCGCTCACCTCCAGGGGAACTATGGCTACACCTTC. The chain employs TRBV3-1 (or the pseudogene TRBV3-2) and TRBJ1-2; D possibly corresponds to TRBD1 (6 bases). Germline values: CDR1 LGHDT, CDR2 YNNKEL (reference sequence). Between the trimmed V and J ends, which lost 4 bases and 2 bases, there was a span of 17 bases. The CDR3 covers 16 residues.

The rearrangement uses TRBV28 and TRBJ1-5; possibly TRBD1 for D (6 bases). Germline V lookup: CDR1 MDHEN, CDR2 SYDVKM. The CDR3 contains 18 residues. V gave up 8 bases and J gave up 0 bases, with 23 bases separating them. Here the CDR3 reads CASFPGGGVRISNQPQHF. The CDR3, as DNA: TGTGCCAGCTTCCCGGGGGGCGGAGTGAGAATTAGCAATCAGCCCCAGCATTTT.